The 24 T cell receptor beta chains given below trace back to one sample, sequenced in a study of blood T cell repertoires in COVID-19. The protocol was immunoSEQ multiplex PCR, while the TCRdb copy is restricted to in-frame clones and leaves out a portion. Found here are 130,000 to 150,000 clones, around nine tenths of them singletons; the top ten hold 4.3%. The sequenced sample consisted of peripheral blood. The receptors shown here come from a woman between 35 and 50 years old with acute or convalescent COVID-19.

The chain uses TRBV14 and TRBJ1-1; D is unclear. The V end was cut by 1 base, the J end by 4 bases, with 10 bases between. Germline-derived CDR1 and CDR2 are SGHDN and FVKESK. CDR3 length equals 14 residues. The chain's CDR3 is CASSQAGRSTEAFF. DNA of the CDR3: TGTGCCAGCAGCCAAGCGGGGAGAAGCACTGAAGCTTTCTTT.

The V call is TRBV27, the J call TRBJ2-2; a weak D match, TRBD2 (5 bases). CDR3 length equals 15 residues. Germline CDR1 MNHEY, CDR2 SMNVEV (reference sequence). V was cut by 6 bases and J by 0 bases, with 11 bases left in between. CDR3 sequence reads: CASRKAVANTGELFF. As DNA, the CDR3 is TGTGCCAGCAGGAAAGCGGTAGCGAACACCGGGGAGCTGTTTTTT.

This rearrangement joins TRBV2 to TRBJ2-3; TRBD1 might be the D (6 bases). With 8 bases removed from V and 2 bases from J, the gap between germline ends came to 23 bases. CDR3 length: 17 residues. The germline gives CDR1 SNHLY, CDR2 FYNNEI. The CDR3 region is CASGLIYPGTPTDTQYF. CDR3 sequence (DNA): TGTGCCAGCGGGCTCATTTACCCCGGGACACCCACAGATACGCAGTATTTT.

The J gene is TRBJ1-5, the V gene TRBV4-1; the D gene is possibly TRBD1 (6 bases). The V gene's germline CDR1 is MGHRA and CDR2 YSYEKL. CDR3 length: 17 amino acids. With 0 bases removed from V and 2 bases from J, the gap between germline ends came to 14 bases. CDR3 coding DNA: TGCGCCAGCAGCCAAGATGGGCAGGGGCTTGGCAATCAGCCCCAGCATTTT. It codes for CASSQDGQGLGNQPQHF.

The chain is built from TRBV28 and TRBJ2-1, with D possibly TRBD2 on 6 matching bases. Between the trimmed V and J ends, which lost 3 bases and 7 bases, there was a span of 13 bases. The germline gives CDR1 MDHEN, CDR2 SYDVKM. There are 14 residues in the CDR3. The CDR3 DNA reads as TGTGCCAGCAGTTTGGAGGGCCCGTGGAATGAGCAGTTCTTC. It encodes CASSLEGPWNEQFF.

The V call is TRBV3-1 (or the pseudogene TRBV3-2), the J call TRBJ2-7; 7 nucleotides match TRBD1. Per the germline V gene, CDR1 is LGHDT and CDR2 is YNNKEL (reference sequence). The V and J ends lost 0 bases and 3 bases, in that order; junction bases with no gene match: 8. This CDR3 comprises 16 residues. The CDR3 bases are TGTGCCAGCAGCCAAGATAGGGGGCAGGGATACTACGAGCAGTACTTC. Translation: CASSQDRGQGYYEQYF.

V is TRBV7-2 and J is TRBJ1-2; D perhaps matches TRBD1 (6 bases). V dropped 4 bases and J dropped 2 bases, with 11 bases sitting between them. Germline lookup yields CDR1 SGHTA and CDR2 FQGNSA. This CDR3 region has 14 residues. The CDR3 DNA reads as TGTGCCAGCAGCTCCAGGGGTGGGAACTATGGCTACACCTTC. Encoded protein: CASSSRGGNYGYTF.

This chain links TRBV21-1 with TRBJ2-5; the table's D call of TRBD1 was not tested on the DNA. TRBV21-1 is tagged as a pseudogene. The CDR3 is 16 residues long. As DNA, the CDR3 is TGTGCCAGCAGCAATCCCTCCGGGACAGAGCAAGAGACCCAGTACTTC. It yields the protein CASSNPSGTEQETQYF.

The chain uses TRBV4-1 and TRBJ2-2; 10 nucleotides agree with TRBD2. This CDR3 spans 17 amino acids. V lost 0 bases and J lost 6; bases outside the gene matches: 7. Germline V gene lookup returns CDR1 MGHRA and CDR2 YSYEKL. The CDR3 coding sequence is TGCGCCAGCAGCCAAGATGTGAGCGGGAGGGCGGCCGGGGAGCTGTTTTTT. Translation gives CASSQDVSGRAAGELFF.

CDR3 bases: TGTGCCAGCAGTTCTGGACAGGGAGGACAGCCCCAGCATTTT. Translating gives CASSSGQGGQPQHF. The genes are TRBV6-2 or TRBV6-3 and TRBJ1-5, with 8 positions matching TRBD1. This CDR3 has 14 residues. The germline CDR1 and CDR2 sequences are MNHEY and SVGEGT. V lost 4 bases and J lost 7; bases outside the gene matches: 6.

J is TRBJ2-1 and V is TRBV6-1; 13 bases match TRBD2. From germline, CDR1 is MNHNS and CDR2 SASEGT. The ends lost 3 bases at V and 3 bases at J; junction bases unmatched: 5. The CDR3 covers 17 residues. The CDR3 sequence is CASSDPGLAGHYNEQFF. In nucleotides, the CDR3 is TGTGCCAGCAGTGACCCGGGACTAGCGGGACACTACAATGAGCAGTTCTTC.

The CDR3: CASRTTGRGTEAFF. CDR3 nucleotide sequence: TGTGCCAGTAGAACGACTGGTCGGGGCACTGAAGCTTTCTTT. The V gene is TRBV19, the J gene TRBJ1-1; D unresolved. Germline CDR1 is LNHDA and CDR2 is SQIVND (reference sequence). Trimming removed 6 bases at V and 4 bases at J, with 15 bases between. The CDR3 is 14 amino acids. The variable domain in full, completed from reference TRBV19 and TRBJ1-1, reads DGGITQSPKYLFRKEGQNVTLSCEQNLNHDAMYWYRQDPGQGLRLIYYSQIVNDFQKGDIAEGYSVSREKKESFPLTVTSAQKNPTAFYLCASRTTGRGTEAFFGQGTRLTVV.

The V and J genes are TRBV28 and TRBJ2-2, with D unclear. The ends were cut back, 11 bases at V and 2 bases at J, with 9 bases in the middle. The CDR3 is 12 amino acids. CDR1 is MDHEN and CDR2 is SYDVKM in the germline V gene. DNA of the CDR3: TGTGCCGGTACTTCCAACACCGGGGAGCTGTTTTTT. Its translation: CAGTSNTGELFF. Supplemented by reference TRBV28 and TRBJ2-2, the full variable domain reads DVKVTQSSRYLVKRTGEKVFLECVQDMDHENMFWYRQDPGLGLRLIYFSYDVKMKEKGDIPEGYSVSREKKERFSLILESASTNQTSMYLCAGTSNTGELFFGEGSRLTVL.

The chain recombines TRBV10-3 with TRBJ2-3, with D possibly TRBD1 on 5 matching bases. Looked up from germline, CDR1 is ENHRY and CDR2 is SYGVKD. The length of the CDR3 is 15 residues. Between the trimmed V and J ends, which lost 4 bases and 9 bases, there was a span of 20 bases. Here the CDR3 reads CAISGGDSGIRTQYF. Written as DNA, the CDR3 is TGTGCCATCAGTGGAGGTGACAGTGGTATCAGGACGCAGTATTTT.

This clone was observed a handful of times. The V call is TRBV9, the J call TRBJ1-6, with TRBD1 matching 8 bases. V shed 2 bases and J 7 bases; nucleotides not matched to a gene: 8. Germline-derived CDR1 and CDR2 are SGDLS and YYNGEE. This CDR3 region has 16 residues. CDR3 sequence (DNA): TGTGCCAGCAGCGTTACAGGAGACAGGGGCAATTCACCCCTCCACTTT. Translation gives CASSVTGDRGNSPLHF.

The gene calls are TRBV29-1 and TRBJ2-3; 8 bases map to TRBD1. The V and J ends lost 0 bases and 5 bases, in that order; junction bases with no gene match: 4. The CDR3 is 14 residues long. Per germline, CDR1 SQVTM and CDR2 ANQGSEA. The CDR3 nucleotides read TGCAGCGTTGAAGATGGACAGGGCGGAGATACGCAGTATTTT. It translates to CSVEDGQGGDTQYF.

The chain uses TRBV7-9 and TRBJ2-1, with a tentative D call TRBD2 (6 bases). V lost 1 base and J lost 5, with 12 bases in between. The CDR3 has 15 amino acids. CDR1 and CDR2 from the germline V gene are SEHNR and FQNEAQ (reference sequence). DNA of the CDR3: TGTGCCAGCAGCTTAGATGGGACTTTCAACAATGAGCAGTTCTTC. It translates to CASSLDGTFNNEQFF.

DNA for the CDR3: TGTGCCAGCAGTGCCACTATGGGGACAGTTAACTATGGCTACACCTTC. Its protein product is CASSATMGTVNYGYTF. This chain uses TRBV6-1 with TRBJ1-2; 7 nucleotides line up with TRBD1. Germline-derived CDR1 and CDR2 are MNHNS and SASEGT. The CDR3 loop spans 16 amino acids. The junction had 9 bases not matched to a gene; V was cut back by 4 bases and J by 1 base.

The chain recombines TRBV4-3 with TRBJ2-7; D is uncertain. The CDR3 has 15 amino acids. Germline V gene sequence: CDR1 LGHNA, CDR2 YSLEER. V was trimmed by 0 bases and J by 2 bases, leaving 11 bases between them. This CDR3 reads CASSQEWNYPYEQYF. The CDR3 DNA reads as TGCGCCAGCAGCCAAGAGTGGAACTATCCCTACGAGCAGTACTTC.

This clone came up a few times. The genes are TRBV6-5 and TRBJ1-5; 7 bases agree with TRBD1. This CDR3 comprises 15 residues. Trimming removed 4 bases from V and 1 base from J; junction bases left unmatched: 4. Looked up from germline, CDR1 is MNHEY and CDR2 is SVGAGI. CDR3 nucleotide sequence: TGTGCCAGCAGTTCCGGGACAGCGAGCAATCAGCCCCAGCATTTT. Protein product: CASSSGTASNQPQHF.

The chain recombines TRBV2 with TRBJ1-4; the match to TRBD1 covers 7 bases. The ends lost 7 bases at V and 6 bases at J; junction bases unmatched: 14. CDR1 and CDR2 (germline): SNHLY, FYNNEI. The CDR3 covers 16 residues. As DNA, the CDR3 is TGTGCCAGCAACCTTCGGGGACCGCAGGGGGATGAAAAACTGTTTTTT. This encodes CASNLRGPQGDEKLFF.

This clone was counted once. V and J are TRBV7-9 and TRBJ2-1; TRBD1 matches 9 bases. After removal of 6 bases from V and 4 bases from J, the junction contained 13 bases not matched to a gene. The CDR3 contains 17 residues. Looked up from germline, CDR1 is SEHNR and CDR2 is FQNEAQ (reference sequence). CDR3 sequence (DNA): TGTGCCAGCAGTCCGACTAACGACAGGGGGATATACAATGAGCAGTTCTTC. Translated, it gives CASSPTNDRGIYNEQFF.

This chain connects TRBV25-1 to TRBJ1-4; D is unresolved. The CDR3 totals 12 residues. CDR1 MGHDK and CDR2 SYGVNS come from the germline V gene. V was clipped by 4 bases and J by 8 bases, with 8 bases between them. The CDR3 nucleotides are TGTGCCAGCAGTGTCGGAGGGGAAAAACTGTTTTTT. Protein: CASSVGGEKLFF.

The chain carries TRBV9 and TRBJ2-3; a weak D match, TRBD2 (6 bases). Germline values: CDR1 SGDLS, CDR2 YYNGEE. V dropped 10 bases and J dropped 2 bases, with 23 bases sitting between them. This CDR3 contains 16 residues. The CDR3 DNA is TGTGCCCTCCTGGAAAGGGAGGCCTACCCCACAGATACGCAGTATTTT. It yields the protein CALLEREAYPTDTQYF. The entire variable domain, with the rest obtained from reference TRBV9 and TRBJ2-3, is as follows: DSGVTQTPKHLITATGQRVTLRCSPRSGDLSVYWYQQSLDQGLQFLIQYYNGEERAKGNILERFSAQQFPDLHSELNLSSLELGDSALYFCALLEREAYPTDTQYFGPGTRLTVL.